This T cell receptor beta chain originates from a study of T-cell reconstitution after alpha-beta-depleted transplantation in children. Broader study findings: In patients about two months after transplant, alpha-beta T cells reportedly arose from several hundred expanded graft clones. By one year post-transplant, T-cell counts and diversity largely arose from T cells that were newly produced. TCRbeta diversity was high at day 60 in some patients (a result of surviving recipient T cells and thymic progenitors).

This clonotype was detected only a few times. Its target is unknown. Preparing the TCRbeta library involved the use of unique molecular identifiers. MiXCR, run by TCRdb on the PCR reads, gives a single entry per CDR3 protein. The data contain about 980,000 distinct CDR3 sequences, about 29% of them singletons. The source material was PBMCs, mostly from graft donor cells, sampled 360 days after TCRalphabeta/CD19-depleted stem cell transplant. This TCR derives from a boy under two years old who had a stem cell transplant for SCID, so the T cells may come from the graft donor.

CDR3 loop: CASSEFGGFSSYEQYF. The DNA of the CDR3 is TGCGCCAGCAGTGAATTCGGGGGGTTCAGCTCCTACGAGCAGTACTTC. V and J are TRBV10-2 and TRBJ2-7, with 7 bases aligning to TRBD2. V dropped 3 bases and J dropped 0; count of bases not matched to a gene: 8. CDR3 length: 16 amino acids. In germline, CDR1 is WSHSY, CDR2 SAAADI.